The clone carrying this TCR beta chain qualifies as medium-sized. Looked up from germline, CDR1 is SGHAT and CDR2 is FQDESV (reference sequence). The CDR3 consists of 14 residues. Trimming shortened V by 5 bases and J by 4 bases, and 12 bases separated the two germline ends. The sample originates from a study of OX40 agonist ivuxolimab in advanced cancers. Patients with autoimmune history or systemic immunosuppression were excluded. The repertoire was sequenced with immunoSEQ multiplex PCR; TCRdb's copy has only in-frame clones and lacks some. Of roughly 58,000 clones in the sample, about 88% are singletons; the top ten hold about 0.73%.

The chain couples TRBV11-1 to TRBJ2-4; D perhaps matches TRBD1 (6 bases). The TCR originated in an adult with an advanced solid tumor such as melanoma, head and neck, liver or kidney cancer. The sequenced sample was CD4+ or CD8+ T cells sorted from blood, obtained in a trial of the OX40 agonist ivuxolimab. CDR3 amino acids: CASSSRDNKNIQYF. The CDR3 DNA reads TGTGCCAGCAGCAGCCGGGACAATAAAAACATTCAGTACTTC.